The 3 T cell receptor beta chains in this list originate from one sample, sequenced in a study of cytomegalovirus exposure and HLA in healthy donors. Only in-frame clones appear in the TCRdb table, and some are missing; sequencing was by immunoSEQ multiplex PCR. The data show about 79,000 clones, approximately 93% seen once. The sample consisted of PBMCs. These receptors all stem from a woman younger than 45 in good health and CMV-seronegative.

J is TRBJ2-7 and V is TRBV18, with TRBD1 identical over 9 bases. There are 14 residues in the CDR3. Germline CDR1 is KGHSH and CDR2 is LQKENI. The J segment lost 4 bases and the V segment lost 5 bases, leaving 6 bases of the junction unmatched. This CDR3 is CASSSDRGGYEQYF. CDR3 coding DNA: TGTGCCAGCTCATCGGACAGGGGTGGGTACGAGCAGTACTTC.

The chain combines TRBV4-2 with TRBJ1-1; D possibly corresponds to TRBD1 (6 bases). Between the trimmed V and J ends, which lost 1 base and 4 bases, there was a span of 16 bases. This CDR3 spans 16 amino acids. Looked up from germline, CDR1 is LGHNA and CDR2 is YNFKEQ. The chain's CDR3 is CASSQVRGGGGTEAFF. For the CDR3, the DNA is TGTGCCAGCAGCCAAGTAAGAGGGGGAGGGGGCACTGAAGCTTTCTTT.

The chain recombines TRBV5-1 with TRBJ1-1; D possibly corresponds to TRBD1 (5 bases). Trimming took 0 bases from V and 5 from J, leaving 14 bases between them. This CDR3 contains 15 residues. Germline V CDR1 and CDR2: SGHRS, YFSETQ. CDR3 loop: CASSLEGAGGTEAFF. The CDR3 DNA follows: TGCGCCAGCAGCTTGGAAGGGGCGGGAGGGACTGAAGCTTTCTTT.